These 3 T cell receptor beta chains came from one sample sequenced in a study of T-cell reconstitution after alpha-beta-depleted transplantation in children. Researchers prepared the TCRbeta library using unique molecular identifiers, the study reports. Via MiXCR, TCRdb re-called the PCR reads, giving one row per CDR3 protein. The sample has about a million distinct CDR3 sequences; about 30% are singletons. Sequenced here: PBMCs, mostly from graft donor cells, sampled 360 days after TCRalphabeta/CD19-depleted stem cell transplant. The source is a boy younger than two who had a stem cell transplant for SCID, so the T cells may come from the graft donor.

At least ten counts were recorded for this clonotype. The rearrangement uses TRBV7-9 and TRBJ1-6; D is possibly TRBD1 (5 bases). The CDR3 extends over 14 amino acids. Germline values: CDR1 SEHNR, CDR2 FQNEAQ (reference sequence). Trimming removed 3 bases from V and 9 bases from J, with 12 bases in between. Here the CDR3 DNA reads TGTGCCAGCAGCTTGAAGGGGCTGGGTTCACCCCTCCACTTT. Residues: CASSLKGLGSPLHF.

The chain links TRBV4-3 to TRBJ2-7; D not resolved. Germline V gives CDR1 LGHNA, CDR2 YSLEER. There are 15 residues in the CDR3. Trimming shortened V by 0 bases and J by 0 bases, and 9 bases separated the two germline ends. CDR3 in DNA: TGCGCCAGCAGCCAAGATTTCGTGGCCTCCTACGAGCAGTACTTC. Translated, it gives CASSQDFVASYEQYF.

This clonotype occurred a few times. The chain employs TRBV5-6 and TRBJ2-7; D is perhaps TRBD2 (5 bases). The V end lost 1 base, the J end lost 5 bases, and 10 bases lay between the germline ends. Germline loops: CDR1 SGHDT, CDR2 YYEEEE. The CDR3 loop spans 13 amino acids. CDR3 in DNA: TGTGCCAGCAGCTTGCTAGCCTGGGACGAGCAGTACTTC. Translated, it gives CASSLLAWDEQYF.